Here is one TCR beta chain with its context. Its matching antigen is unknown. The protocol was immunoSEQ multiplex PCR, while the TCRdb copy is restricted to in-frame clones and leaves out a portion. The sample holds tens of thousands of clones, over 70% seen once. After autologous stem cell transplantation all patients relapsed, and prior brentuximab vedotin exposure differed between cohorts. This sample is part of a study of PD-1 blockade in classical Hodgkin lymphoma. The study, taken as a whole, reports: Diversity in CD4+ TCRs, unlike that measured in CD8+ TCRs, had risen significantly by C4D1.

With 8 bases removed from V and 0 bases from J, the gap between germline ends came to 14 bases. This CDR3 contains 15 residues. Germline loops: CDR1 WSHSY, CDR2 SAAADI. V gene TRBV10-2 combines with J gene TRBJ2-1, with D maybe TRBD1 (5 bases). The input for sequencing was peripheral blood mononuclear cells (PBMCs), taken at baseline. The clonotype originates from a human donor with classical Hodgkin lymphoma. CDR3 nucleotide sequence: TGCGCCAGCGCCTTCGACAGCTACTCCTACAATGAGCAGTTCTTC. Translation: CASAFDSYSYNEQFF.